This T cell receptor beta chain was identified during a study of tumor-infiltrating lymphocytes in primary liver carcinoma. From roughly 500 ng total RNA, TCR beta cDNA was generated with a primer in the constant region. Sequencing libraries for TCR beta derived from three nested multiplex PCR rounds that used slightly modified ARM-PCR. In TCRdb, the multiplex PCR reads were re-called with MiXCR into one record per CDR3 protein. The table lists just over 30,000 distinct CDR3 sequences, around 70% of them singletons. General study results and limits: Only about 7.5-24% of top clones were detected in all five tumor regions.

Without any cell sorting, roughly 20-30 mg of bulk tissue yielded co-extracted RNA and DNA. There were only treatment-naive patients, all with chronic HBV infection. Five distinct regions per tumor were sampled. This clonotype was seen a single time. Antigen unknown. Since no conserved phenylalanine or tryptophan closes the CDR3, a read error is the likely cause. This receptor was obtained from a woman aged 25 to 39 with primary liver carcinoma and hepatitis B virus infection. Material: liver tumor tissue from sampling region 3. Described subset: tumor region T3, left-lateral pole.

CDR3: CASRTGGGNYGYTL. In DNA form, the CDR3 reads TGTGCCAGCAGGACAGGTGGGGGAAACTATGGCTACACCCTC. The genes are TRBV28 and TRBJ1-2; D is possibly TRBD1 (6 bases). Trimming removed 6 bases at V and 2 bases at J, with 13 bases between. This CDR3 has 14 amino acids. Germline CDR1 and CDR2: MDHEN and SYDVKM.